Listed below are T cell receptor beta chains from one sample, sequenced in a study of shared clonotypes between healthy human individuals. Using immunoSEQ multiplex PCR, the repertoire was profiled, and TCRdb retains in-frame clones only, with some absent. The table has some 2.1 million clones, around 95% seen once. Sequencing was carried out using naive CD4+ T cells sorted from blood. The receptors stem from a young man in good health. CDR3s include the opening cysteine and the closing phenylalanine or tryptophan. D genes are given only for firm matches. Where a row states a size, it is once, few, many or the class of an expanded clone; other rows omit it.

TRBV7-9,NA,TRBJ2-3,TRBD2,CASSSGLAGSTDTQYF,TGTGCCAGCAGCTCCGGACTAGCGGGGTCCACAGATACGCAGTATTTT
TRBV6-5,NA,TRBJ2-1,NA,CASSYDVLAYNEQFF,TGTGCCAGCAGTTACGATGTACTCGCCTACAATGAGCAGTTCTTC
TRBV5-6,NA,TRBJ2-7,NA,CASSLGLRDGNEQYF,TGTGCCAGCAGCTTGGGACTCCGGGACGGCAACGAGCAGTACTTC
TRBV18,NA,TRBJ1-2,NA,CASSSGEAGYTF,TGTGCCAGCTCATCAGGGGAGGCTGGCTACACCTTC
TRBV6-1,NA,TRBJ2-2,NA,CASSVSAGELFF,TGTGCCAGCAGTGTAAGCGCCGGGGAGCTGTTTTTT
TRBV2,NA,TRBJ2-7,NA,CASSEQQSYEQYF,TGTGCCAGCAGTGAACAACAGTCCTACGAGCAGTACTTC
TRBV28,NA,TRBJ1-2,NA,CASSGSARGAGPYGYTF,TGTGCCAGCAGTGGCTCCGCCCGAGGGGCAGGGCCATATGGCTACACCTTC
TRBV6-1,NA,TRBJ1-1,NA,CASSEARVNTEAFF,TGTGCCAGCAGTGAAGCGCGAGTTAACACTGAAGCTTTCTTT
TRBV5-4,once,TRBJ1-5,NA,CASSMDKDQPQHF,TGTGCCAGCAGCATGGACAAGGATCAGCCCCAGCATTTT
TRBV10-2,NA,TRBJ1-1,NA,CASSEDRFTEAFF,TGCGCCAGCAGCGAAGACAGATTCACTGAAGCTTTCTTT
TRBV27,NA,TRBJ1-6,TRBD1,CASSLGQSLGPLHF,TGTGCCAGCAGTTTGGGACAGAGCCTCGGTCCCCTCCACTTT
TRBV5-1,NA,TRBJ1-1,TRBD1,CASSSSGTGITEAFF,TGCGCCAGCAGCTCCTCCGGGACAGGGATCACTGAAGCTTTCTTT
TRBV7-3,NA,TRBJ1-6,NA,CASSSDRFSPLHF,TGTGCCAGCAGCTCGGACAGATTTTCACCCCTCCACTTT
TRBV2,NA,TRBJ2-7,TRBD2,CASRTSGDEIKQYF,TGTGCCAGCCGCACTAGCGGAGATGAAATCAAGCAGTACTTC
TRBV10-1,NA,TRBJ2-3,NA,CASSEYTTSTDTQYF,TGCGCCAGCAGTGAGTATACCACCAGCACAGATACGCAGTATTTT
TRBV10-3,NA,TRBJ2-5,NA,CAISETGETQYF,TGTGCCATCAGTGAGACTGGTGAGACCCAGTACTTC
TRBV6-6,NA,TRBJ2-2,TRBD2,CASSQGLAGVSGELFF,TGTGCCAGCAGCCAAGGACTAGCGGGAGTCAGCGGGGAGCTGTTTTTT
TRBV6-5,NA,TRBJ1-1,NA,CASRREGYTEAFF,TGTGCCAGCAGGCGCGAAGGGTACACTGAAGCTTTCTTT
TRBV4-1,NA,TRBJ2-1,NA,CASSQPNEQFF,TGCGCCAGCAGTCAACCGAATGAGCAGTTCTTC
TRBV7-6,once,TRBJ2-2,TRBD2,CASSLAVASGSPGELFF,TGTGCCAGCAGCTTAGCTGTAGCTAGCGGGAGTCCCGGGGAGCTGTTTTTT
TRBV28,once,TRBJ1-2,TRBD1,CASSWAGGHHYGYTF,TGTGCCAGCAGTTGGGCAGGGGGCCACCACTATGGCTACACCTTC
TRBV6-6,NA,TRBJ2-2,NA,CASDRDTNTGELFF,TGTGCCAGTGACCGGGACACCAACACCGGGGAGCTGTTTTTT
TRBV5-4,NA,TRBJ2-2,TRBD2,CASSSGLAGPGRGAGELFF,TGTGCCAGCAGCTCCGGACTAGCGGGCCCTGGTCGGGGCGCCGGGGAGCTGTTTTTT
TRBV25-1,once,TRBJ1-6,TRBD1,CASSEQGAGSPLHF,TGTGCCAGCAGTGAGCAGGGGGCGGGTTCACCCCTCCACTTT
TRBV7-9,NA,TRBJ1-2,TRBD1,CASRSDRGGYGYTF,TGTGCCAGCAGATCGGACAGGGGAGGATATGGCTACACCTTC
TRBV5-1,NA,TRBJ2-7,NA,CASSRVPSYEQYF,TGCGCCAGCAGCCGGGTCCCCTCCTACGAGCAGTACTTC
TRBV19,NA,TRBJ1-3,TRBD1,CASSITGQGLTSGNTIYF,TGTGCCAGTAGTATAACGGGACAGGGGCTGACCTCTGGAAACACCATATATTTT
TRBV15,NA,TRBJ2-1,TRBD2,CATSRDRGGQYNEQFF,TGTGCCACCAGCAGAGATCGCGGGGGTCAGTACAATGAGCAGTTCTTC
TRBV7-9,NA,TRBJ2-4,TRBD2,CASSPGTSGGTAKNIQYF,TGTGCCAGCAGCCCCGGGACTAGCGGGGGGACAGCCAAAAACATTCAGTACTTC
TRBV18,NA,TRBJ2-2,NA,CASSPGSGELFF,TGTGCCAGCTCACCAGGAAGCGGGGAGCTGTTTTTT